The 27 T cell receptor beta chains reported below all come from one sample, sequenced in a study of response to subunit inactivated influenza vaccine (dated by TCRdb to the late 2010s). Receptor amplification or capture employed RT-PCR. Reads for this sample came from an Illumina HiSeq 2500. The public reads were reprocessed in TCRdb via fastp at Q25 and MiXCR, keeping in-frame beta chains. When rows share a CDR3 protein, they turn into one entry using the most common DNA and genes. The sample yields hundreds of thousands of distinct CDR3 sequences; less than 8% were counted once. The ten largest clonotypes hold over 10% of the sample. The sequencing here drew on PBMCs from blood, taken approximately 25 months after vaccination. The origin of the receptors is a man in his fifties or sixties who received an inactivated influenza vaccine. Donor details come from another sample of the same person, matched by shared clones.

This clonotype was counted only a few times. This chain joins TRBV20-1 and TRBJ2-2; 8 bases are a match to TRBD2. Germline-derived CDR1 and CDR2 are DFQATT and SNEGSKA (reference sequence). This CDR3 has 17 residues. V lost 0 bases and J lost 0; bases outside the gene matches: 6. CDR3 coding DNA: TGCAGTGCTAGAGATAAGGGAGCGGGGGCGAACACCGGGGAGCTGTTTTTT. It encodes CSARDKGAGANTGELFF.

This clonotype turned up a few times. The rearrangement uses TRBV20-1 and TRBJ2-7; 7 bases align to TRBD2. This CDR3 region has 14 residues. Germline lookup yields CDR1 DFQATT and CDR2 SNEGSKA (reference sequence). J lost 2 bases, V lost 2 bases, and 6 bases had no gene match. The CDR3 region has the DNA TGCAGTGCTAGAAAGCCTAGCGGAACCTACGAGCAGTACTTC. It encodes CSARKPSGTYEQYF.

The table lists this clonotype with a count of one. The CDR3: CSAKAGLTDTQYF. The CDR3 DNA sequence: TGCAGTGCTAAAGCGGGACTCACAGATACGCAGTATTTT. The chain has TRBV20-1 and TRBJ2-3, with TRBD2 matching over 7 bases. Germline loops: CDR1 DFQATT, CDR2 SNEGSKA (reference sequence). Trimming at V came to 4 bases and at J to 2 bases, leaving 3 bases not matched to a gene. The CDR3 totals 13 residues.

A few counts support this clonotype. This chain links TRBV18 with TRBJ2-7; TRBD2 matches at 10 bases. The CDR3 consists of 16 residues. Germline V gene sequence: CDR1 KGHSH, CDR2 LQKENI. The J segment lost 0 bases and the V segment lost 2 bases, leaving 4 bases of the junction unmatched. The CDR3 loop reads CASSPTGTSVSYEQYF. Written as DNA, the CDR3 is TGTGCCAGCTCACCAACAGGGACTAGCGTCTCCTACGAGCAGTACTTC.

The chain joins TRBV12-3 or TRBV12-4 to TRBJ2-5; TRBD1 agrees at 8 bases. The CDR3 contains 13 residues. The junction had 4 bases not matched to a gene; V was cut back by 5 bases and J by 5 bases. The chain's CDR3 is CASSTTGGETQYF. In nucleotides, the CDR3 is TGTGCCAGCAGTACCACAGGGGGGGAGACCCAGTACTTC.

The chain is built from TRBV7-7 and TRBJ2-5; TRBD1 agrees at 10 bases. CDR3 size: 14 residues. Germline loops: CDR1 SSHAT, CDR2 FNYEAQ (reference sequence). Unmatched junction bases numbered 4, after V lost 5 bases and J lost 4 bases. The CDR3 bases are TGTGCCAGCAGCCAGACAGGGGGCTCAGAGACCCAGTACTTC. Amino acids: CASSQTGGSETQYF. Full variable domain (rest looked up from reference TRBV7-7 and TRBJ2-5): GAGVSQSPRYKVTKRGQDVTLRCDPISSHATLYWYQQALGQGPEFLTYFNYEAQPDKSGLPSDRFSAERPEGSISTLTIQRTEQRDSAMYRCASSQTGGSETQYFGPGTRLLVL.

This clonotype was picked up a small number of times. The rearrangement joins TRBV6-5 to TRBJ2-7; 7 bases fit TRBD1. The CDR3 length is 15 residues. Germline V CDR1 and CDR2: MNHEY, SVGAGI. The trim removed 0 bases at V and 1 base at J, leaving 3 bases unmatched. This chain's CDR3 is CASSYSKQGSYEQYF. In DNA, the CDR3 is TGTGCCAGCAGTTACTCGAAACAGGGGTCCTACGAGCAGTACTTC.

V is TRBV4-1 and J is TRBJ1-6; TRBD1 agrees at 9 bases. V gave up 3 bases and J gave up 13 bases; unmatched junction bases: 10. Per germline, CDR1 MGHRA and CDR2 YSYEKL. CDR3 length: 15 amino acids. This chain's CDR3 is CASSQGKDRGDPLHF. The DNA of the CDR3 is TGCGCCAGCAGCCAGGGGAAGGACAGGGGAGACCCCCTCCACTTT.

This chain links TRBV7-2 with TRBJ2-5; 7 nucleotides agree with TRBD2. The J segment lost 5 bases and the V segment lost 3 bases, leaving 9 bases of the junction unmatched. From germline, CDR1 is SGHTA and CDR2 FQGNSA. This CDR3 has 15 residues. The CDR3 region has the DNA TGTGCCAGCAGCTTGTCTGGGACTACCATGGAGACCCAGTACTTC. It encodes CASSLSGTTMETQYF.

This clonotype was picked up a small number of times. The genes are TRBV19 and TRBJ1-2; the D gene is possibly TRBD1 (5 bases). CDR1 is LNHDA, CDR2 SQIVND, per germline (reference sequence). V was cut by 5 bases and J by 4 bases, with 11 bases left in between. The CDR3 is 13 residues long. CDR3 region: CASSPGSRYGYTF. CDR3 bases: TGTGCCAGTAGTCCAGGGTCTCGCTATGGCTACACCTTC.

The rearrangement links TRBV9 to TRBJ2-6; a possible D gene is TRBD2 (6 bases). The CDR3 sequence is 13 residues long. Germline CDR1 is SGDLS and CDR2 is YYNGEE. V lost 5 bases to trimming and J lost 14 bases, with 17 bases between them. Written as DNA, the CDR3 is TGTGCCAGCAGAGGGACGGGACGCGGGATCCTGACTTTC. It is translated as CASRGTGRGILTF.

This sequence joins TRBV19 and TRBJ2-6; the D gene is possibly TRBD1 (6 bases). The CDR3 totals 18 residues. Between the trimmed V and J ends, which lost 3 bases and 0 bases, there was a span of 15 bases. Germline CDR1 is LNHDA and CDR2 is SQIVND (reference sequence). DNA for the CDR3: TGTGCCAGTAGTATCCGACAGGCAATAGCCTCTGGGGCCAACGTCCTGACTTTC. Translation gives CASSIRQAIASGANVLTF.

The chain links TRBV19 to TRBJ1-2; D is perhaps TRBD1 (6 bases). Germline V gene sequence: CDR1 LNHDA, CDR2 SQIVND (reference sequence). CDR3 size: 13 residues. The CDR3 is CATGRGPNYGYTF. The CDR3 nucleotides read TGTGCGACTGGGCGGGGGCCTAACTATGGCTACACCTTC.

The table lists this clonotype with a few counts. The chain carries TRBV7-9 and TRBJ2-7; 8 bases are shared with TRBD1. The CDR3 runs to 14 residues. Germline trimming cut 0 bases from V and 5 bases from J; bases unmatched to any gene: 3. Germline-derived CDR1 and CDR2 are SEHNR and FQNEAQ (reference sequence). The CDR3, as DNA: TGTGCCAGCAGCTTAGCGGTGGGACAGGACGAGCAGTACTTC. Amino acid sequence: CASSLAVGQDEQYF.

The chain employs TRBV12-3 or TRBV12-4 and TRBJ1-6, with D possibly matching TRBD1 (5 bases). Trimming removed 2 bases from V and 10 bases from J, with 15 bases in between. The CDR3 length is 15 residues. Here the CDR3 DNA reads TGTGCCAGCAGTTTACGGGGTTGGGGCATATCACCCCTCCACTTT. Translating gives CASSLRGWGISPLHF.

As for this clonotype: This clone may be a read error of a much larger clone one base away. The chain uses TRBV24-1 and TRBJ1-5; D call uncertain. The CDR3 runs 14 residues. The germline V gene encodes CDR1 KGHDR and CDR2 SFDVKD. V was cut by 6 bases and J by 4 bases, with 12 bases left in between. The CDR3 sequence is CATSRPSSNQPQHF. The CDR3 DNA reads TGTGCCACCAGTCGGCCAAGCTCGAATCAGCCCCAGCATTTT.

In its sample, this clonotype was seen many times. CDR3 in amino acids: CSVEGAGGPGDTQYF. CDR3 sequence (DNA): TGCAGCGTTGAAGGAGCGGGAGGGCCTGGAGATACGCAGTATTTT. The chain links TRBV29-1 to TRBJ2-3; 10 bases fit TRBD2. J lost 5 bases, V lost 1 base, and 6 bases had no gene match. The CDR3 is made up of 15 amino acids. Germline CDR1 is SQVTM and CDR2 is ANQGSEA.

The chain is built from TRBV19 and TRBJ1-4; D may be TRBD1 (6 bases). Trimming took 7 bases from V and 10 from J, leaving 22 bases between them. CDR1 is LNHDA, CDR2 SQIVND, per germline (reference sequence). This CDR3 is 15 amino acids long. The CDR3 DNA sequence: TGTGCCAGTACCTCCATCGCCCAACAGGGAACAAAACTGTTTTTT. Translated, it gives CASTSIAQQGTKLFF.

This clonotype has only a few counts. Mismatch with germline at one junction end may stem from a read error. This sequence joins TRBV7-2 and TRBJ2-3, with D perhaps matching TRBD2 (5 bases). Germline-derived CDR1 and CDR2 are SGHTA and FQGNSA. The CDR3 extends over 13 amino acids. The CDR3 is CASSIARGDTQYF. The CDR3, as DNA: TGTGCCAGCAGCATAGCCCGGGGAGATACGCAGTATTTT.

The chain joins TRBV6-2 or TRBV6-3 to TRBJ2-2; D not certain. Per the germline V gene, CDR1 is MNHEY and CDR2 is SVGEGT. The V end was cut by 0 bases, the J end by 3 bases, with 14 bases between. This CDR3 has 17 amino acids. The CDR3 region is CASSYSAGKKDTGELFF. The CDR3, as DNA: TGTGCCAGCAGTTACTCTGCAGGAAAAAAGGACACCGGGGAGCTGTTTTTT.

This clonotype appeared many times. The chain couples TRBV7-2 to TRBJ2-3; 10 nucleotides agree with TRBD2. The CDR3 spans 14 residues. Germline V CDR1 and CDR2: SGHTA, FQGNSA. Trimming took 5 bases from V and 3 from J; bases not matched to a gene: 2. The CDR3 DNA reads TGTGCCAGCAGCGCTAGCGGGAGTACAGATACGCAGTATTTT. It yields the protein CASSASGSTDTQYF.

This clonotype showed up many times. The genes are TRBV5-1 and TRBJ2-2, with D hard to call. V was trimmed by 3 bases and J by 6 bases, leaving 9 bases between them. Germline CDR1 and CDR2: SGHRS and YFSETQ. This CDR3 contains 13 residues. In DNA, the CDR3 is TGCGCCAGCAGCTCGTTAGTTCCCGGGGAGCTGTTTTTT. Translation: CASSSLVPGELFF. Full variable domain (rest looked up from reference TRBV5-1 and TRBJ2-2): KAGVTQTPRYLIKTRGQQVTLSCSPISGHRSVSWYQQTPGQGLQFLFEYFSETQRNKGNFPGRFSGRQFSNSRSEMNVSTLELGDSALYLCASSSLVPGELFFGEGSRLTVL.

The sample holds many counts of this clonotype. CDR3 coding DNA: TGCGCCAGCAGCTTGGTGGCTAGCGGGCGAGAGACCCAGTACTTC. Translated: CASSLVASGRETQYF. The rearrangement uses TRBV5-1 and TRBJ2-5; 8 bases agree with TRBD2. J gave up 4 bases and V 0 bases, and 5 bases lay outside the gene matches. The CDR3 consists of 15 residues. The V gene's germline CDR1 is SGHRS and CDR2 YFSETQ.

In this sample, this clonotype turned up many times. The V call is TRBV11-1, the J call TRBJ2-4; TRBD1 matches at 12 bases. This CDR3 spans 13 amino acids. The V gene's germline CDR1 is SGHAT and CDR2 FQDESV (reference sequence). J gave up 16 bases and V 5 bases, and 9 bases lay outside the gene matches. The CDR3 region is CASSPGTGGIDYF. For the CDR3, the DNA is TGTGCCAGCAGCCCCGGGACAGGGGGCATTGATTACTTC.

This clonotype has at least ten counts. The chain has TRBV20-1 and TRBJ1-5, with D possibly matching TRBD1 (6 bases). The CDR3 consists of 14 residues. Germline V lookup: CDR1 DFQATT, CDR2 SNEGSKA (reference sequence). V lost 6 bases and J lost 0, with 12 bases in between. CDR3 sequence (DNA): TGCAGTGCCCCAGGGGAATATAGCAATCAGCCCCAGCATTTT. Translation gives CSAPGEYSNQPQHF.

The rearrangement links TRBV5-1 to TRBJ2-2; D gene uncertain. The CDR3 loop spans 15 amino acids. The V gene lost 6 bases and the J gene lost 4 bases, with 16 bases spanning the gap. Per the germline V gene, CDR1 is SGHRS and CDR2 is YFSETQ. CDR3 nucleotide sequence: TGCGCCAGCACCCGAGTAGGCAGGTCCACCGGGGAGCTGTTTTTT. Its translation: CASTRVGRSTGELFF. The full variable domain, its missing parts supplied by reference TRBV5-1 and TRBJ2-2, is KAGVTQTPRYLIKTRGQQVTLSCSPISGHRSVSWYQQTPGQGLQFLFEYFSETQRNKGNFPGRFSGRQFSNSRSEMNVSTLELGDSALYLCASTRVGRSTGELFFGEGSRLTVL.

This clonotype occurred many times. One junction end disagrees with the germline gene, perhaps due to a read error. The rearrangement links TRBV7-3 to TRBJ2-1; TRBD2 might be the D (6 bases). This CDR3 spans 13 amino acids. The germline CDR1 and CDR2 sequences are SGHTA and FQGTGA. The chain's CDR3 is CASSPSGGNEQFF. CDR3 nucleotide sequence: TGCGCCAGCAGCCCCTCCGGGGGCAATGAGCAGTTCTTC.